One TCR beta chain is described in this entry. The antigen remains unidentified. The sample originates from a study of OX40 agonist ivuxolimab in advanced cancers. Study at large: In this cohort, patients received ivuxolimab, an agonistic anti-OX40 (CD134) antibody. A male proportion of about 84% was recorded, with mean age around 62 years and range roughly 23 to 79.

This CDR3 is 12 amino acids long. With 2 bases removed from V and 3 bases from J, the gap between germline ends came to 5 bases. CDR1 and CDR2 from the germline V gene are MDHEN and SYDVKM. Findings and limits, study-wide: Expanded clones belonging to CD8+ T cells outnumbered, on average, those of CD4+. At doses 0.1 to 3.0 mg/kg, CD4+ and CD8+ clones expanded.

Produced via immunoSEQ multiplex PCR; TCRdb's table is partial and in-frame only. There are some 25,000 clones in the sample; 82% occur only once, and over 20% lies in the top ten. The specimen was CD4+ or CD8+ T cells sorted from blood, collected in a trial of the OX40 agonist ivuxolimab. This TCR came from an adult with an advanced solid tumor such as melanoma, head and neck, liver or kidney cancer. The chain has TRBV28 and TRBJ2-7; D not resolved. CDR3 sequence reads: CASSLGLYEQYF. The CDR3 nucleotides are TGTGCCAGCAGTTTAGGCCTCTACGAGCAGTACTTC.